The 25 T cell receptor beta chains presented below share a single source sample, sequenced in a study of human T cells and chemical hapten exposure. One entry per CDR3 protein, called by TCRdb with MiXCR from the RACE reads. The sample has about 40,000 distinct CDR3 sequences; 10% to 13% are singletons. Time point specified: pre-sensitization, week 0. The treatment here: therapeutic diphenylcyclopropenone sensitization with weekly scalp DPC. The sequences come from whole blood, collected in connection with sensitization to the hapten diphenylcyclopropenone (DPC). Source of these receptors: a man in his thirties or forties with alopecia areata. Some clones in this sample may be carry-over from other donors' samples.

This clonotype came up a few times. J is TRBJ1-1 and V is TRBV11-2, with D possibly being TRBD1 (5 bases). The germline V gene encodes CDR1 SGHAT and CDR2 FQNNGV. The CDR3 consists of 13 residues. V gave up 1 base and J gave up 4 bases, with 7 bases separating them. CDR3 bases: TGTGCCAGCAGCTTAGGGGGGGTCACTGAAGCTTTCTTT. Translation gives CASSLGGVTEAFF.

This clonotype came up a few times. The chain recombines TRBV6-2 or TRBV6-3 with TRBJ1-1; 7 nucleotides match TRBD1. Germline assignment: CDR1 MNHEY and CDR2 SVGEGT. The V and J ends lost 7 bases and 4 bases, in that order; junction bases with no gene match: 3. The CDR3 has 12 amino acids. CDR3 sequence (DNA): TGTGCCAGCACCGACAGGGTCACTGAAGCTTTCTTT. Amino acid sequence: CASTDRVTEAFF.

This clonotype was seen repeatedly, ten times or more. V and J are TRBV24-1 and TRBJ2-1; 10 bases are shared with TRBD2. This CDR3 is 16 amino acids long. Germline V gene data show CDR1 as KGHDR and CDR2 as SFDVKD. The trim removed 1 base at V and 1 base at J, leaving 0 bases unmatched. The CDR3 spells CATSDLAGGSYNEQFF. In DNA form, the CDR3 reads TGTGCCACCAGTGATTTAGCGGGAGGGTCCTACAATGAGCAGTTCTTC.

This clonotype was picked up many times. V gene TRBV6-1 combines with J gene TRBJ2-7; D gene ambiguous. Trimming removed 2 bases at V and 1 base at J, with 0 bases between. Germline V gene sequence: CDR1 MNHNS, CDR2 SASEGT. The CDR3 has 11 residues. The CDR3 DNA reads as TGTGCCAGCAGTGAATCCTACGAGCAGTACTTC. Its translation is CASSESYEQYF.

This chain links TRBV19 with TRBJ2-1; the match to TRBD2 covers 7 bases. Germline V CDR1 and CDR2: LNHDA, SQIVND (reference sequence). The CDR3 runs 15 residues. V gave up 6 bases and J gave up 7 bases; unmatched junction bases: 12. The DNA of the CDR3 is TGTGCCAGTAGGGCGGCGGGAGTAAGCGGGAATGAGCAGTTCTTC. It codes for CASRAAGVSGNEQFF.

This clonotype was seen ten or more times. The chain combines TRBV12-5 with TRBJ1-4; 9 bases fit TRBD1. The ends lost 6 bases at V and 4 bases at J; junction bases unmatched: 12. Germline values: CDR1 LGHNT, CDR2 FRNRAP. The CDR3 runs to 17 residues. For the CDR3, the DNA is TGTGCTAGTGGCCTGCAACAGGGGGCGCCGGGTAATGAAAAACTGTTTTTT. Its translation is CASGLQQGAPGNEKLFF.

The genes are TRBV5-5 and TRBJ2-1, with 8 bases matching TRBD2. With 4 bases clipped from V and 5 bases from J, the junction kept 11 bases outside the gene matches. The CDR3 is made up of 16 amino acids. The germline CDR1 and CDR2 sequences are SGHKS and YYEKEE (reference sequence). In DNA form, the CDR3 reads TGTGCCAGCAGCAAATCCGCCGGGGGGGGTAACAATGAGCAGTTCTTC. Translating gives CASSKSAGGGNNEQFF.

This clonotype was counted at least ten times. This sequence joins TRBV5-6 and TRBJ2-1, with TRBD2 matching 7 bases. The V gene end was trimmed by 4 bases and the J gene end by 6 bases; junction bases not matched to a gene: 13. CDR1 and CDR2 from the germline V gene are SGHDT and YYEEEE. The CDR3 is 16 amino acids. Here the CDR3 DNA reads TGTGCCAGCAGCGTTCCCGGACTAGAGGGTTCCAATGAGCAGTTCTTC. Translated: CASSVPGLEGSNEQFF.

This clonotype was recorded a few times. V and J are TRBV2 and TRBJ1-1; D unclear. The V end was cut by 8 bases, the J end by 4 bases, with 20 bases between. CDR1 SNHLY and CDR2 FYNNEI come from the germline V gene. This CDR3 region has 15 residues. The DNA of the CDR3 is TGTGCCAGCTATTCGGGAGGGAGTACGGGCACTGAAGCTTTCTTT. Its protein is CASYSGGSTGTEAFF.

This clonotype was counted ten times or more. The chain carries TRBV9 and TRBJ1-4; no firm D call. V was trimmed by 0 bases and J by 7 bases, leaving 7 bases between them. The CDR3 is 13 amino acids. CDR1 is SGDLS, CDR2 YYNGEE, per germline. CDR3 loop: CASSVDFGEKLFF. The CDR3 DNA sequence: TGTGCCAGCAGCGTAGATTTCGGTGAAAAACTGTTTTTT.

This chain connects TRBV4-2 to TRBJ2-7, with 11 nucleotides matching TRBD1. The CDR3 sequence is 14 residues long. V was pared by 1 base and J by 6 bases, with 2 bases of the junction left unmatched. The germline gives CDR1 LGHNA, CDR2 YNFKEQ. The CDR3 spells CASSQAGTGGEQYF. The CDR3 DNA follows: TGTGCCAGCAGCCAAGCCGGGACAGGGGGCGAGCAGTACTTC.

This clonotype has at least ten counts. This chain uses TRBV20-1 with TRBJ2-2; D is perhaps TRBD1 or TRBD2 (6 bases each). The CDR3 runs to 16 residues. The V and J ends lost 6 bases and 0 bases respectively, with 17 bases between them. Per germline, CDR1 DFQATT and CDR2 SNEGSKA (reference sequence). As DNA, the CDR3 is TGCAGTGCGGACCCGATTAGGGGGGCGAACACCGGGGAGCTGTTTTTT. Protein sequence: CSADPIRGANTGELFF.

This clonotype came up many times. J is TRBJ2-7 and V is TRBV18; a possible D gene is TRBD1 (5 bases). In germline, CDR1 is KGHSH, CDR2 LQKENI. The CDR3 extends over 13 amino acids. Trimming cost V 2 bases and J 3 bases, with 8 bases left between them. CDR3: CASSPGAGYEQYV. DNA of the CDR3: TGTGCCAGCTCACCAGGGGCAGGCTACGAGCAGTACGTC.

This clonotype has ten or more counts. This rearrangement joins TRBV2 to TRBJ2-3; D unclear. Looked up from germline, CDR1 is SNHLY and CDR2 is FYNNEI. V was cut by 10 bases and J by 3 bases, with 11 bases left in between. This CDR3 has 12 amino acids. In DNA form, the CDR3 reads TGTGCCACCGCCTTTGGAACAGATACGCAGTATTTT. Amino acid sequence: CATAFGTDTQYF.

This chain links TRBV6-6 with TRBJ2-3; D may be TRBD2 (6 bases). There are 15 residues in the CDR3. The V gene lost 4 bases and the J gene lost 4 bases, with 15 bases spanning the gap. CDR1 is MNHNY, CDR2 SVGAGI, per germline (reference sequence). The DNA of the CDR3 is TGTGCCAGCAGTTCTCAAACTAGCCCCCCAGATACGCAGTATTTT. This gives the protein CASSSQTSPPDTQYF.

This clonotype occurred a few times. The V gene is TRBV18, the J gene TRBJ1-1, with D possibly matching TRBD1 (6 bases). V lost 2 bases to trimming and J lost 0 bases, with 10 bases between them. The CDR3 has 15 amino acids. CDR1 and CDR2 (germline): KGHSH, LQKENI. This CDR3 reads CASSPAGTLNTEAFF. CDR3 nucleotides: TGTGCCAGCTCACCAGCCGGGACATTGAACACTGAAGCTTTCTTT.

In its sample, this clonotype was seen many times. This rearrangement joins TRBV5-1 to TRBJ1-5; maybe TRBD1 (6 bases). Germline CDR1 SGHRS, CDR2 YFSETQ. This CDR3 contains 17 residues. V lost 0 bases and J lost 0, with 13 bases in between. The CDR3 DNA reads TGCGCCAGCAGCTTGGACCCTCGGACAGTTAGCAATCAGCCCCAGCATTTT. Its protein is CASSLDPRTVSNQPQHF.

This clonotype was seen many times. The J gene is TRBJ2-3, the V gene TRBV3-1; 8 bases are a match to TRBD2. This CDR3 is 14 amino acids long. Germline V lookup: CDR1 LGHDT, CDR2 YNNKEL (reference sequence). Germline trimming cut 2 bases from V and 4 bases from J; bases unmatched to any gene: 2. CDR3 in DNA: TGTGCCAGCAGCCAACACGGGGGGGCAGATACGCAGTATTTT. Protein product: CASSQHGGADTQYF.

This clonotype appeared many times. V gene TRBV28 combines with J gene TRBJ2-1; D is perhaps TRBD1 or TRBD2 (5 bases each). The CDR3 is made up of 13 amino acids. The V gene lost 10 bases and the J gene lost 8 bases, with 18 bases spanning the gap. Germline V gives CDR1 MDHEN, CDR2 SYDVKM. CDR3 amino acids: CATRSGLSDEQFF. In DNA, the CDR3 is TGTGCCACGCGCTCGGGGCTATCCGATGAGCAGTTCTTC.

The chain couples TRBV27 to TRBJ2-7; 7 bases are shared with TRBD1. This CDR3 is built from 14 residues. CDR1 is MNHEY and CDR2 is SMNVEV in the germline V gene (reference sequence). Trimming removed 2 bases from V and 2 bases from J; junction bases left unmatched: 3. The CDR3: CASSLVQGAYEQYF. The DNA of the CDR3 is TGTGCCAGCAGTTTAGTGCAGGGGGCCTACGAGCAGTACTTC.

The table lists this clonotype with many counts. V gene TRBV7-9 combines with J gene TRBJ1-6; no reliable D call. The germline gives CDR1 SEHNR, CDR2 FQNEAQ (reference sequence). The CDR3 totals 17 residues. Trimming cost V 4 bases and J 0 bases, with 13 bases left between them. CDR3 residues: CASSSTLKSSYNSPLHF. DNA of the CDR3: TGTGCCAGCAGCTCAACTCTTAAAAGCTCCTATAATTCACCCCTCCACTTT.

This clonotype was seen only a few times. In DNA, the CDR3 is TGTGCCAGCAGCAATGGGAACAGAGCCTACGAGCAGTACGTC. Its protein product is CASSNGNRAYEQYV. The V and J genes are TRBV28 and TRBJ2-7; the D is unclear. Per the germline V gene, CDR1 is MDHEN and CDR2 is SYDVKM. Trimming pared 6 bases from V and 2 bases from J, leaving 14 bases between. The CDR3 contains 14 residues.

The table lists this clonotype with a few counts. The rearrangement links TRBV2 to TRBJ2-1, with 9 bases aligning to TRBD2. From germline, CDR1 is SNHLY and CDR2 FYNNEI. Trimming took 8 bases from V and 2 from J; bases not matched to a gene: 7. The CDR3 spans 15 residues. CDR3: CASPKGGRAYNEQFF. The CDR3 DNA sequence: TGTGCCAGCCCTAAAGGCGGGAGGGCCTACAATGAGCAGTTCTTC.

Only a few counts were recorded for this clonotype. J is TRBJ2-7 and V is TRBV20-1; D possibly uses TRBD1 or TRBD2 (5 bases each). The CDR3 loop spans 15 amino acids. Trimming removed 1 base at V and 2 bases at J, with 15 bases between. Germline V gene lookup returns CDR1 DFQATT and CDR2 SNEGSKA (reference sequence). The CDR3, as DNA: TGCAGTGCTAGAGGATTGAGGGGTCAGACCTACGAGCAGTACGTC. It encodes CSARGLRGQTYEQYV.

The V and J genes are TRBV28 and TRBJ2-7; no definite D call. Germline CDR1 and CDR2: MDHEN and SYDVKM. The CDR3 loop spans 13 amino acids. Trimming pared 6 bases from V and 7 bases from J, leaving 16 bases between. CDR3 sequence reads: CASSAGMMREQYV. CDR3 nucleotides: TGTGCCAGCAGCGCCGGTATGATGAGGGAGCAGTACGTC.